Detailed here is one T cell receptor beta chain. CDR1 is MNHEY, CDR2 SVGEGT, per germline. V shed 7 bases and J shed 2 bases, with 18 bases lying between them. This CDR3 has 16 residues. The record originates from a study of T-cell reconstitution after alpha-beta-depleted transplantation in children. Unique molecular identifiers were built into the TCRbeta library. TCRdb ran MiXCR on the PCR reads and lists one entry per CDR3 protein. The sample lists approximately 350,000 distinct CDR3 sequences; roughly 13% were seen once. Material: PBMCs, obtained from the stem cell graft. The V call is TRBV6-2 or TRBV6-3, the J call TRBJ1-5, with a possible D match to TRBD1 (5 bases). This receptor was obtained from a human donor who donated a stem cell graft to a child with Fanconi anemia. The CDR3 DNA sequence: TGTGCCAGCAAACCCGACCGGGGCGGGCGCAATCAGCCCCAGCATTTT. Translating it yields CASKPDRGGRNQPQHF.